These T cell receptor beta chains were read from a single sample in a study of cytomegalovirus exposure and HLA in healthy donors. This table comes from immunoSEQ multiplex PCR, and its TCRdb copy is limited to in-frame clones, with some not included. Of some 65,000 clones listed, 65% to 75% are singletons. The sequenced material came from PBMCs. Receptors were obtained from a man aged 45-60 years in good health and CMV-seropositive. The CDR3 runs from the conserved cysteine through the conserved F or W. Each record gives: V gene, D gene, clone size, J gene, CDR3 protein, CDR3 DNA. D genes are given only for firm matches. Size tells how often a clone was seen (once, few, many) or the class of an expanded clone, and some rows leave it out.

TRBV6-1	NA	NA	TRBJ1-2	CASSQGFSYGYTF	TGTGCCAGCAGCCAGGGGTTTAGCTATGGCTACACCTTC
TRBV7-9	NA	NA	TRBJ1-1	CASSFSSGANTEAFF	TGTGCCAGCAGCTTCTCAAGCGGGGCCAACACTGAAGCTTTCTTT
TRBV4-1	NA	NA	TRBJ1-5	CASSQALGGAQHF	TGCGCCAGCAGCCAAGCCCTTGGGGGGGCCCAGCATTTT
TRBV30	TRBD1	few	TRBJ2-7	CAWGQDSPYEQYF	TGTGCCTGGGGACAGGACAGCCCCTACGAGCAGTACTTC
TRBV10-1	NA	NA	TRBJ2-4	CASSDRVGGLDIQYF	TGCGCCAGCAGTGATAGGGTCGGGGGACTGGACATTCAGTACTTC
TRBV7-9	NA	NA	TRBJ2-1	CASSSTRRFDEQFF	TGTGCCAGCAGCTCAACCCGTCGGTTCGATGAGCAGTTCTTC
TRBV25-1	NA	NA	TRBJ2-7	CASYKETGRSICYEQYF	TGTGCCAGTTACAAGGAGACGGGGAGGTCGATCTGCTACGAGCAGTACTTC
TRBV6-5	TRBD1	NA	TRBJ1-3	CASRLGTGSGNTIYF	TGTGCCAGCAGGCTAGGGACAGGCTCTGGAAACACCATATATTTT
TRBV13	TRBD1	NA	TRBJ2-7	CASSAGTGMYEQYF	TGTGCCAGCAGCGCCGGGACAGGGATGTACGAGCAGTACTTC
TRBV19	NA	few	TRBJ2-7	CASSPQGLGSEQYF	TGTGCCAGTTCGCCCCAGGGGCTGGGATCCGAGCAGTACTTC
TRBV2	TRBD2	few	TRBJ2-2	CASRAGTSGGAGELFF	TGTGCCAGCAGGGCCGGGACTAGCGGGGGGGCCGGGGAGCTGTTTTTT
TRBV6-5	NA	NA	TRBJ2-7	CASSPEGGVYEQYF	TGTGCCAGCAGCCCCGAGGGTGGGGTCTACGAGCAGTACTTC
TRBV5-1	NA	NA	TRBJ2-5	CASSPDEVQTQYF	TGCGCCAGCAGCCCCGACGAGGTTCAGACCCAGTACTTC
TRBV9	NA	NA	TRBJ1-2	CASSVEPNPNYGYTF	TGTGCCAGCAGCGTAGAACCTAACCCCAACTATGGCTACACCTTC
TRBV5-4	NA	NA	TRBJ1-1	CASSLEIYGGTEAFF	TGTGCCAGCAGCTTGGAGATATACGGGGGCACTGAAGCTTTCTTT
TRBV4-3	TRBD1	NA	TRBJ1-1	CASSQVQGGTEAFF	TGCGCCAGCAGCCAAGTTCAGGGGGGCACTGAAGCTTTCTTT
TRBV5-1	TRBD1	NA	TRBJ1-2	CASSAGTGGLANYGYTF	TGCGCCAGCAGCGCCGGGACAGGGGGCCTAGCTAACTATGGCTACACCTTC
TRBV30	TRBD1	NA	TRBJ2-1	CAWSNRGLYEQFF	TGTGCCTGGAGTAACAGGGGGCTCTATGAGCAGTTCTTC
TRBV5-1	NA	NA	TRBJ2-6	CASSLPGQSGANVLTF	TGCGCCAGCAGCTTACCAGGGCAGTCTGGGGCCAACGTCCTGACTTTC
TRBV4-3	NA	NA	TRBJ2-1	CASSQDGGTTGEQFF	TGCGCCAGCAGCCAAGACGGGGGTACTACTGGTGAGCAGTTCTTC
TRBV27	NA	NA	TRBJ2-3	CASRVVGTDTQYF	TGTGCCAGCAGAGTTGTAGGCACAGATACGCAGTATTTT
TRBV6-6	NA	NA	TRBJ2-7	CASSYSGLYEQYF	TGTGCCAGCAGTTACTCGGGGCTTTACGAGCAGTACTTC
TRBV10-1	NA	NA	TRBJ2-2	CASSESGYTGELFF	TGCGCCAGCAGTGAATCAGGGTACACCGGGGAGCTGTTTTTT
TRBV14	NA	NA	TRBJ2-7	CASSQADWPSYEQYF	TGTGCCAGCAGCCAAGCGGACTGGCCCTCCTACGAGCAGTACTTC